This TCR beta chain was recovered during a study of regulatory T cells in long-lasting Graves disease. There are a few counts of this clonotype. Its antigen is undetermined. TCR beta libraries were built with iRepertoire HTBI primers and Arm-PCR of CDR3 regions. TCRdb itself ran the multiplex PCR reads through MiXCR, one entry per CDR3 protein. This sample has about 500,000 distinct CDR3 sequences; roughly 16% occur once, and the top ten carry 12%. Stated time point: newly diagnosed GD, antithyroid drugs for less than 3 months. PBMCs were the source of the RNA used for TCR sequencing. Overall study results and limits: Less diverse TCR repertoires were seen in persistent Graves' patients than in newly diagnosed ones.

Trimming cost V 5 bases and J 1 base, with 16 bases left between them. The CDR3 length is 16 residues. The same sample was also used in a study of T cells in Graves' hyperthyroidism and ophthalmopathy.

The TCR was taken from a man between 35 and 55 years old with Graves disease. Source: peripheral blood mononuclear cells (PBMCs), taken at new diagnosis, from a patient treated with antithyroid drugs. The chain links TRBV12-3 or TRBV12-4 to TRBJ2-3; D perhaps matches TRBD1 (6 bases). Written as DNA, the CDR3 is TGTGCCAGCAGTCCCCTGACAGGAGCACGCACAGATACGCAGTATTTT. Protein sequence: CASSPLTGARTDTQYF.